Each of the 31 T cell receptor beta chains below was sequenced from the same sample in a study of tumor-infiltrating lymphocytes in localized non-small cell lung cancer. The method was immunoSEQ multiplex PCR; TCRdb's version includes in-frame clones alone and lacks a portion of them. Here the sample spans more than 7,500 clones, 72% being singletons. Sample: lung tumor tissue. All receptors come from a human donor with non-small cell lung cancer.

This clone is medium-sized (0.01 to 0.1%) in the sample. This sequence joins TRBV10-3 and TRBJ1-5, with unresolved D. This CDR3 has 13 amino acids. V gave up 7 bases and J gave up 3 bases, with 10 bases separating them. Germline CDR1 is ENHRY and CDR2 is SYGVKD. The CDR3 region is CAITEGVNQPQHF. DNA for the CDR3: TGTGCCATCACCGAGGGAGTCAATCAGCCCCAGCATTTT.

V and J are TRBV7-8 and TRBJ2-3, with TRBD2 matching over 7 bases. V was clipped by 6 bases and J by 6 bases; unmatched bases: 15. This CDR3 comprises 16 residues. Germline V gene data show CDR1 as SGHVS and CDR2 as FQNEAQ. The DNA of the CDR3 is TGTGCCAGCAGTGCCCTGGAGCGGGGCCCCCCGGATACGCAGTATTTT. It encodes CASSALERGPPDTQYF.

This clone was detected only once. V and J are TRBV18 and TRBJ2-7; 9 bases are shared with TRBD1. There are 14 residues in the CDR3. J gave up 3 bases and V 5 bases, and 5 bases lay outside the gene matches. The V gene's germline CDR1 is KGHSH and CDR2 LQKENI. CDR3 nucleotide sequence: TGTGCCAGCTCATCCCGACAGGGGGTCTACGAGCAGTACTTC. It is translated as CASSSRQGVYEQYF.

V usage is TRBV5-1 and J usage is TRBJ2-7, with TRBD2 matching 7 bases. The CDR3 loop spans 15 amino acids. Per germline, CDR1 SGHRS and CDR2 YFSETQ. J lost 6 bases, V lost 0 bases, and 9 bases had no gene match. CDR3 in DNA: TGCGCCAGCAGCTTGGGAGGGAATAGGGAGGGCGAGCAGTACTTC. As protein: CASSLGGNREGEQYF.

This sequence joins TRBV15 and TRBJ1-1, with D possibly matching TRBD1 (5 bases). CDR3 size: 13 residues. V lost 4 bases and J lost 7, with 13 bases in between. Germline V lookup: CDR1 LNHNV, CDR2 YYDKDF (reference sequence). CDR3 nucleotides: TGTGCCACCAGCACCCAGGTGACAGTTGAAGCTTTCTTT. It yields the protein CATSTQVTVEAFF.

In its sample, this clone was seen once. The V call is TRBV18, the J call TRBJ2-7, with TRBD2 matching 9 bases. V shed 11 bases, J shed 4 bases, and the junction held 12 bases outside the gene matches. CDR3 length: 14 residues. Germline V lookup: CDR1 KGHSH, CDR2 LQKENI. CDR3 amino acids: CASNEASGDYEQYF. The CDR3 DNA is TGTGCCTCTAACGAGGCTAGCGGGGATTACGAGCAGTACTTC.

The chain uses TRBV5-1 and TRBJ2-2, with a weak D call TRBD1 (7 bases). The V end was cut by 0 bases, the J end by 2 bases, with 11 bases between. The CDR3 has 16 amino acids. CDR1 and CDR2 (germline): SGHRS, YFSETQ. The CDR3, as DNA: TGCGCCAGCAGCTTGGCAGGGGGGCCTAACACCGGGGAGCTGTTTTTT. Protein: CASSLAGGPNTGELFF.

The V and J genes are TRBV2 and TRBJ2-5; TRBD1 matches at 7 bases. The CDR3 is 14 residues long. Germline-derived CDR1 and CDR2 are SNHLY and FYNNEI. The trim removed 5 bases at V and 3 bases at J, leaving 6 bases unmatched. The CDR3 spells CASSKRGTEETQYF. CDR3 DNA sequence: TGTGCCAGCAGTAAAAGGGGGACAGAAGAGACCCAGTACTTC.

This clone is termed medium-sized. V usage is TRBV7-9 and J usage is TRBJ2-1; 9 nucleotides line up with TRBD2. The CDR3 extends over 17 amino acids. The V and J ends lost 7 bases and 6 bases, in that order; junction bases with no gene match: 16. In germline, CDR1 is SEHNR, CDR2 FQNEAQ (reference sequence). CDR3 sequence reads: CASTHGLAMLEGNEQFF. The DNA for the CDR3 is TGTGCCAGCACCCATGGACTAGCGATGCTTGAGGGCAATGAGCAGTTCTTC.

Comment on this clone: A junction end diverges from the germline sequence, so it may reflect a read error. Other DNA sequences in this sample translate to the same CDR3. The rearrangement joins TRBV30 to TRBJ1-5; the match to TRBD1 covers 7 bases. Germline CDR1 GTSNPN, CDR2 SVGIG (reference sequence). The CDR3 loop spans 12 amino acids. CDR3 protein: CAWDRDDQPQHF. The DNA for the CDR3 is TGTGCCTGGGACAGGGACGATCAGCCCCAGCACTTT. Supplemented by reference TRBV30 and TRBJ1-5, the full variable domain reads SQTIHQWPATLVQPVGSPLSLECTVEGTSNPNLYWYRQAAGRGLQLLFYSVGIGQISSEVPQNLSASRPQDRQFILSSKKLLLSDSGFYLCAWDRDDQPQHFGDGTRLSIL.

J is TRBJ1-2 and V is TRBV11-2; perhaps TRBD1 as D (5 bases). This CDR3 is 13 amino acids long. Per the germline V gene, CDR1 is SGHAT and CDR2 is FQNNGV. V was shortened by 2 bases and J by 8 bases, with 12 bases between the two germline ends. For the CDR3, the DNA is TGTGCCAGCAGCTTATGGCAGGGCGACGGCTACACCTTC. Protein sequence: CASSLWQGDGYTF.

This clone was observed a handful of times. This chain links TRBV9 with TRBJ2-2; tentatively, D is TRBD2 (7 bases). Germline values: CDR1 SGDLS, CDR2 YYNGEE. Deletions cut 0 bases from V and 6 bases from J, with 12 bases between. The CDR3 runs 15 residues. The CDR3 nucleotides are TGTGCCAGCAGCGTAGTACAGGGAGGGGCCGGGGAGCTGTTTTTT. This sequence encodes CASSVVQGGAGELFF.

By frequency in the sample, this clone is medium-sized. The chain combines TRBV5-1 with TRBJ2-7; D is unresolved. Germline V lookup: CDR1 SGHRS, CDR2 YFSETQ. CDR3 size: 15 residues. V lost 3 bases and J 2 bases, leaving 15 bases between the germline ends. The CDR3 nucleotides are TGCGCCAGCAGCTCGACCTGGCGGTGGGCCTACGAGCAGTACTTC. Protein: CASSSTWRWAYEQYF.

This rearrangement joins TRBV7-9 to TRBJ1-1; no firm D call. CDR3 size: 13 residues. The V gene's germline CDR1 is SEHNR and CDR2 FQNEAQ (reference sequence). Deletions cut 4 bases from V and 1 base from J, with 7 bases between. CDR3 protein: CASSSRENTEAFF. In DNA, the CDR3 is TGTGCCAGCAGCTCAAGGGAGAACACTGAAGCTTTCTTT.

The V and J genes are TRBV19 and TRBJ1-2, with a tentative D call TRBD1 (5 bases). V gave up 7 bases and J gave up 4 bases, with 13 bases separating them. This CDR3 contains 13 residues. CDR1 is LNHDA and CDR2 is SQIVND in the germline V gene (reference sequence). The CDR3 nucleotides read TGTGCCAGTACCCTGGGACGGACCTATGGCTACACCTTC. Its protein is CASTLGRTYGYTF.

This clone is labeled medium-sized. The chain joins TRBV19 to TRBJ2-7; tentatively, D is TRBD2 (5 bases). The length of the CDR3 is 14 residues. The germline V gene has CDR1 LNHDA and CDR2 SQIVND (reference sequence). The germline V and J ends were trimmed by 7 bases and 1 base, with 14 bases remaining between them. CDR3 loop: CASTGAADSYEQYF. The CDR3 DNA reads as TGTGCCAGTACTGGAGCGGCGGATTCCTACGAGCAGTACTTC.

J is TRBJ1-1 and V is TRBV6-5; D perhaps matches TRBD1 (6 bases). The V end was cut by 1 base, the J end by 1 base, with 13 bases between. The CDR3 has 16 residues. Germline CDR1 and CDR2: MNHEY and SVGAGI. This CDR3 is CASSYFLGGPNTEAFF. For the CDR3, the DNA is TGTGCCAGCAGTTACTTCCTCGGGGGCCCGAACACTGAAGCTTTCTTT.

The gene calls are TRBV5-6 and TRBJ2-3, with 8 bases identical to TRBD2. The CDR3 runs 16 residues. Trimming cost V 4 bases and J 0 bases; bases outside gene matches: 7. Looked up from germline, CDR1 is SGHDT and CDR2 is YYEEEE. CDR3 residues: CASSPLADSSTDTQYF. In DNA, the CDR3 is TGTGCCAGCAGCCCACTAGCGGACTCTAGCACAGATACGCAGTATTTT.

This clone turned up a few times. The chain joins TRBV5-4 to TRBJ2-5; 16 nucleotides agree with TRBD2. The CDR3 spans 17 residues. Germline loops: CDR1 SGHNT, CDR2 YYREEE (reference sequence). V lost 4 bases to trimming and J lost 5 bases; unmatched junction nucleotides: 8. The chain's CDR3 is CASSAGTSGRERETQYF. The CDR3 bases are TGTGCCAGCAGCGCCGGGACTAGCGGGAGGGAACGGGAGACCCAGTACTTC. Full variable domain (missing parts from reference TRBV5-4 and TRBJ2-5): ETGVTQSPTHLIKTRGQQVTLRCSSQSGHNTVSWYQQALGQGPQFIFQYYREEENGRGNFPPRFSGLQFPNYSSELNVNALELDDSALYLCASSAGTSGRERETQYFGPGTRLLVL.

The chain carries TRBV25-1 and TRBJ1-2; D may be TRBD1 (5 bases). V dropped 10 bases and J dropped 1 base, with 13 bases sitting between them. The length of the CDR3 is 13 residues. Germline CDR1 is MGHDK and CDR2 is SYGVNS. CDR3 bases: TGTGCCACAGGGACCGCGATTAACTATGGCTACACCTTC. It encodes CATGTAINYGYTF.

The chain links TRBV7-3 to TRBJ2-3; 7 nucleotides align to TRBD2. Germline V gives CDR1 SGHTA, CDR2 FQGTGA. The CDR3 sequence is 18 residues long. The V and J ends lost 0 bases and 0 bases, in that order; junction bases with no gene match: 9. The chain's CDR3 is CASSLTPLAAASTDTQYF. CDR3 bases: TGTGCCAGCAGCTTAACTCCCCTAGCGGCGGCTAGCACAGATACGCAGTATTTT.

The rearrangement uses TRBV10-3 and TRBJ1-5; the D is unclear. The CDR3 totals 13 residues. Trimming cost V 6 bases and J 0 bases, with 6 bases left between them. Germline CDR1 and CDR2: ENHRY and SYGVKD. The CDR3 DNA is TGTGCCATCAGGCAGGATAGCAATCAGCCCCAGCATTTT. This codes for CAIRQDSNQPQHF.

This chain uses TRBV18 with TRBJ2-7; a weak D match, TRBD2 (5 bases). Germline V lookup: CDR1 KGHSH, CDR2 LQKENI. The CDR3 totals 15 residues. V was shortened by 1 base and J by 0 bases, with 10 bases between the two germline ends. CDR3 bases: TGTGCCAGCTCACCACTTGGCGGGCTCTCCTACGAGCAGTACTTC. Its protein is CASSPLGGLSYEQYF.

This clone has more than one count but fewer than ten. The rearrangement uses TRBV7-9 and TRBJ2-1; no clear D. Trimming removed 7 bases from V and 9 bases from J, with 13 bases in between. The germline gives CDR1 SEHNR, CDR2 FQNEAQ (reference sequence). The CDR3 is made up of 12 amino acids. This chain's CDR3 is CASKADVTEQFF. The CDR3 DNA reads as TGTGCCAGCAAGGCCGACGTGACTGAGCAGTTCTTC.

The chain carries TRBV7-9 and TRBJ1-1, with a possible D match to TRBD1 (5 bases). CDR3 size: 14 residues. Trimming took 5 bases from V and 1 from J, leaving 11 bases between them. Germline V gene lookup returns CDR1 SEHNR and CDR2 FQNEAQ (reference sequence). The CDR3 DNA sequence: TGTGCCAGCAGCCCAGGGCTTTGGAACACTGAAGCTTTCTTT. This gives the protein CASSPGLWNTEAFF.

The CDR3 protein is CASGLAGGTGELFF. CDR3 nucleotides: TGTGCTAGTGGTTTGGCAGGGGGCACCGGGGAGCTGTTTTTT. The chain recombines TRBV12-5 with TRBJ2-2; 7 bases fit TRBD1. Germline CDR1 LGHNT, CDR2 FRNRAP. V shed 1 base and J 4 bases; nucleotides not matched to a gene: 0. The CDR3 has 14 amino acids.

This clone was observed a handful of times. The chain is built from TRBV18 and TRBJ1-1; perhaps TRBD1 as D (5 bases). The germline V gene has CDR1 KGHSH and CDR2 LQKENI. The CDR3 has 15 amino acids. V lost 3 bases to trimming and J lost 3 bases, with 14 bases between them. CDR3 nucleotide sequence: TGTGCCAGCTCACCCTACGAGGGGTCGGACACTGAAGCTTTCTTT. Encoded protein: CASSPYEGSDTEAFF.

CDR3 DNA: TGTGCCAGCAGCTTAGCGGTGGAAAAACTGTTTTTT. Amino acid sequence: CASSLAVEKLFF. The genes are TRBV7-2 and TRBJ1-4; D remains ambiguous. Germline V gene lookup returns CDR1 SGHTA and CDR2 FQGNSA. The length of the CDR3 is 12 residues. The V gene lost 0 bases and the J gene lost 8 bases, with 4 bases spanning the gap.

V gene TRBV7-2 combines with J gene TRBJ2-3, with 12 bases lining up with TRBD2. Germline V gene sequence: CDR1 SGHTA, CDR2 FQGNSA. J gave up 4 bases and V 5 bases, and 4 bases lay outside the gene matches. This CDR3 comprises 15 residues. CDR3 sequence: CASSDRTSGADTQYF. The CDR3 bases are TGTGCCAGCAGCGATAGGACTAGCGGGGCAGATACGCAGTATTTT.

The chain employs TRBV5-1 and TRBJ2-7, with 7 bases lining up with TRBD1. There are 14 residues in the CDR3. Unmatched junction bases numbered 9, after V lost 4 bases and J lost 5 bases. Germline V CDR1 and CDR2: SGHRS, YFSETQ. The CDR3 region is CASSTGTVVDEQYF. Written as DNA, the CDR3 is TGCGCCAGCAGCACTGGGACAGTGGTTGACGAGCAGTACTTC.

CDR3 amino acids: CASSVLGDGYTF. The CDR3 region has the DNA TGCGCCAGCAGCGTCTTGGGGGATGGCTACACCTTC. The genes are TRBV5-1 and TRBJ1-2; the D gene is possibly TRBD1 (5 bases). The CDR3 has 12 residues. V was cut by 4 bases and J by 6 bases, with 10 bases left in between. From germline, CDR1 is SGHRS and CDR2 YFSETQ.